The next 18 T cell receptor beta chains were all read from a single sample in a study of cytomegalovirus exposure and HLA in healthy donors. It was with 60 Vbeta and 13 Jbeta primers that the PCR ran. Repertoires were generated with immunoSEQ multiplex PCR, while TCRdb's copy carries only in-frame clones and drops some. The sample includes fewer than 200,000 clones, roughly 83% seen only once; the top ten take around 0.96%. Sequencing used PBMCs. These TCRs come from a man aged 25-45 years in good health and CMV-seronegative.

This clone appeared once. The rearrangement uses TRBV6-1 and TRBJ2-3, with 9 bases identical to TRBD1. Germline V lookup: CDR1 MNHNS, CDR2 SASEGT. Trimming cost V 6 bases and J 4 bases; bases outside gene matches: 5. This CDR3 is built from 14 residues. The DNA for the CDR3 is TGTGCCAGCAGAGGACAGGGGAACGCAGATACGCAGTATTTT. Protein: CASRGQGNADTQYF.

This chain joins TRBV30 and TRBJ2-1; 8 positions match TRBD2. V lost 1 base to trimming and J lost 2 bases; unmatched junction nucleotides: 7. The CDR3 extends over 16 amino acids. Germline V gives CDR1 GTSNPN, CDR2 SVGIG (reference sequence). The CDR3, as DNA: TGTGCCTGGAGTGGTGGTAGCGGGGCAACCTACAATGAGCAGTTCTTC. Translating gives CAWSGGSGATYNEQFF.

This rearrangement joins TRBV5-6 to TRBJ1-4; a possible D gene is TRBD1 (6 bases). Trimming took off 1 base at V and 7 bases at J, with 17 bases between the two ends. CDR1 and CDR2 from the germline V gene are SGHDT and YYEEEE. The CDR3 contains 16 residues. The CDR3, as DNA: TGTGCCAGCAGCTTGATGGGCGGGGGGCAGTTTGAAAAACTGTTTTTT. Protein: CASSLMGGGQFEKLFF.

V is TRBV5-5 and J is TRBJ2-7, with D possibly matching TRBD1 (5 bases). The germline V gene has CDR1 SGHKS and CDR2 YYEKEE (reference sequence). V lost 0 bases, J lost 4 bases, and 14 bases lay in between. This CDR3 has 15 amino acids. In DNA form, the CDR3 reads TGTGCCAGCAGCTTGGGGGGCAGGGCGTTTTACGAGCAGTACTTC. Its translation: CASSLGGRAFYEQYF.

Comments on this clone: This sample includes further DNA sequences coding for the same CDR3. The chain combines TRBV30 with TRBJ2-1; the match to TRBD2 covers 10 bases. V gave up 2 bases and J gave up 0 bases; unmatched junction bases: 4. The germline gives CDR1 GTSNPN, CDR2 SVGIG (reference sequence). CDR3 length: 16 residues. The DNA of the CDR3 is TGTGCCTGGAGTTTCCGGACTAGCGGCTCCTACAATGAGCAGTTCTTC. Translation gives CAWSFRTSGSYNEQFF.

V usage is TRBV6-4 and J usage is TRBJ1-5, with 7 bases that match TRBD1. CDR3 length: 15 residues. Looked up from germline, CDR1 is MRHNA and CDR2 is SNTAGT. J was trimmed by 7 bases and V by 2 bases; bases with no gene match: 8. The CDR3 here is CASSDVQGVGQPQHF. In nucleotides, the CDR3 is TGTGCCAGCAGTGACGTTCAGGGGGTCGGGCAGCCCCAGCATTTT.

The table lists this clone with a few counts. The chain combines TRBV28 with TRBJ1-2; 7 bases line up with TRBD1. The CDR3 totals 14 residues. The germline V gene encodes CDR1 MDHEN and CDR2 SYDVKM. Losses at the gene ends were 5 bases for V and 5 bases for J; bases not matched to a gene: 8. CDR3 amino acids: CASSPTGLRYGYTF. The CDR3 DNA reads as TGTGCCAGCAGTCCGACAGGGCTTAGGTATGGCTACACCTTC.

This clone has a handful of counts. This chain connects TRBV10-3 to TRBJ1-2; possibly TRBD1 for D (6 bases). Germline loops: CDR1 ENHRY, CDR2 SYGVKD. This CDR3 is built from 17 residues. The V end was cut by 3 bases, the J end by 4 bases, with 21 bases between. CDR3 sequence: CAISDPDGTGFLYGYTF. The CDR3 region has the DNA TGTGCCATCAGTGACCCAGATGGAACAGGGTTCCTCTATGGCTACACCTTC.

The chain joins TRBV19 to TRBJ2-7; TRBD2 is a possible D gene (5 bases). Germline assignment: CDR1 LNHDA and CDR2 SQIVND (reference sequence). The V gene lost 3 bases and the J gene lost 1 base, with 13 bases spanning the gap. CDR3 size: 15 residues. CDR3 nucleotides: TGTGCCAGTAGTATCGGAGGTCAGGTTTCCTACGAGCAGTACTTC. Translated: CASSIGGQVSYEQYF.

The V call is TRBV7-2, the J call TRBJ2-5; no firm D call. The closer fit of TRBJ2-7 to the DNA end suggests the J call may be wrong. The CDR3 has 13 residues. Per the germline V gene, CDR1 is SGHTA and CDR2 is FQGNSA. This CDR3 reads CASSLAGDYEQYF. CDR3 in DNA: TGTGCCAGCAGCTTAGCTGGGGACTACGAGCAGTACTTC.

This clone was counted only a few times. The chain combines TRBV30 with TRBJ2-3; TRBD1 matches 7 bases. Germline CDR1 GTSNPN, CDR2 SVGIG (reference sequence). V shed 5 bases and J 2 bases; nucleotides not matched to a gene: 10. The CDR3 is 15 residues long. Written as DNA, the CDR3 is TGTGCCTGGGGAGTTTTAGGGGGCCTCACAGATACGCAGTATTTT. Residues: CAWGVLGGLTDTQYF.

The chain combines TRBV25-1 with TRBJ2-3, with 7 bases that match TRBD1. Germline V gives CDR1 MGHDK, CDR2 SYGVNS. The V and J ends lost 1 base and 3 bases, in that order; junction bases with no gene match: 4. The CDR3 runs 15 residues. DNA of the CDR3: TGTGCCAGCAGTGAATCTCAGGGGGAAACAGATACGCAGTATTTT. It codes for CASSESQGETDTQYF.

The V call is TRBV9, the J call TRBJ2-1, with 7 positions matching TRBD2. CDR1 is SGDLS, CDR2 YYNGEE, per germline. Losses at the gene ends were 4 bases for V and 6 bases for J; bases not matched to a gene: 10. This CDR3 region has 15 residues. The CDR3 here is CASSPHGLEGNEQFF. The DNA for the CDR3 is TGTGCCAGCAGCCCCCACGGACTAGAGGGCAATGAGCAGTTCTTC.

In DNA, the CDR3 is TGTGCCAGCAGTTACGGGGGGGGGAACACTGAAGCTTTCTTT. This encodes CASSYGGGNTEAFF. V usage is TRBV6-8 and J usage is TRBJ1-1, with a tentative D call TRBD1 (5 bases). The CDR3 runs 14 residues. V was shortened by 2 bases and J by 1 base, with 8 bases between the two germline ends. Germline CDR1 MNHGY, CDR2 SAAAGT.

The chain has TRBV19 and TRBJ1-1; D might be TRBD1 (6 bases). The germline CDR1 and CDR2 sequences are LNHDA and SQIVND (reference sequence). V was cut by 7 bases and J by 3 bases, with 18 bases left in between. This CDR3 has 15 amino acids. CDR3 DNA: TGTGCCAGTACTCGAAGGGGGATTTCGGACACTGAAGCTTTCTTT. Amino acids: CASTRRGISDTEAFF.

V is TRBV5-4 and J is TRBJ1-1, with 9 bases that match TRBD1. V shed 4 bases and J 0 bases; nucleotides not matched to a gene: 7. Germline values: CDR1 SGHNT, CDR2 YYREEE (reference sequence). This CDR3 is 16 amino acids long. CDR3: CASSAGTGRLNTEAFF. CDR3 bases: TGTGCCAGCAGCGCAGGGACAGGGCGATTGAACACTGAAGCTTTCTTT.

This chain joins TRBV28 and TRBJ1-2; tentative D call: TRBD1 (5 bases). Germline V gene sequence: CDR1 MDHEN, CDR2 SYDVKM. The CDR3 consists of 12 residues. V was pared by 10 bases and J by 7 bases, with 16 bases between. This CDR3 reads CATVTGLGGYTF. The CDR3 DNA is TGTGCCACCGTTACAGGTTTGGGTGGCTACACCTTC.

The chain joins TRBV9 to TRBJ2-7, with D hard to call. This CDR3 comprises 14 residues. Germline V gene data show CDR1 as SGDLS and CDR2 as YYNGEE. Trimming cost V 0 bases and J 0 bases, with 7 bases left between them. The CDR3 region has the DNA TGTGCCAGCAGCGTAGCTAGTAGCTCCTACGAGCAGTACTTC. Translating gives CASSVASSSYEQYF.